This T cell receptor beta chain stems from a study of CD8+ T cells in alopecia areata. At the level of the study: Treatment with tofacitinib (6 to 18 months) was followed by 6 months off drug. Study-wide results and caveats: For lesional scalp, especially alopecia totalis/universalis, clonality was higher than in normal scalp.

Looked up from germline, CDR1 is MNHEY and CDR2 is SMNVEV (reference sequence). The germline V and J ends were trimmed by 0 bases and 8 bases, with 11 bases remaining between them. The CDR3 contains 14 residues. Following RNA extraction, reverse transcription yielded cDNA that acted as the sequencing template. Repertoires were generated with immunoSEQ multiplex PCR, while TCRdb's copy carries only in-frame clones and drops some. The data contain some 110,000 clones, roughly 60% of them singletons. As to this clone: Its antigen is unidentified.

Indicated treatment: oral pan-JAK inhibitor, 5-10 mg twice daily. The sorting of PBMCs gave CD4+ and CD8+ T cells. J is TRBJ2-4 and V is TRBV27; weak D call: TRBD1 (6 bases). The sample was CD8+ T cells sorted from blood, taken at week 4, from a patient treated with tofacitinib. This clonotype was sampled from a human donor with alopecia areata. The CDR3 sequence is CASSLSSGVDIQYF. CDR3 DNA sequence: TGTGCCAGCAGTTTATCATCAGGGGTGGACATTCAGTACTTC.